A selection of T cell receptor beta chains follows, all from one sample in a study of T cell repertoires in cytomegalovirus infection. MiXCR was run by TCRdb on the reads, yielding one entry per CDR3 protein. Of around 770,000 distinct CDR3 sequences listed, 25% to 30% are singletons. Their cognate antigens are unknown. The sample in question was cultured CD8+ T cells from PBMCs, obtained from culture after CMV antigen stimulation. All receptors derive from a human donor in good health (CMV status not recorded). Some clones in this sample may be carry-over from other donors' samples. The CDR3 runs from the conserved cysteine through the conserved F or W. The D gene is left open where the match is weak. Only part of the rows carry a size: once, few, many, or a class if the clone is expanded.

V	J	size	D	CDR3	DNA
TRBV27	TRBJ1-5	.	.	CASSLSSRGGQPQHF	TGTGCCAGCAGTTTATCGAGCAGGGGAGGTCAGCCCCAGCATTTT
TRBV20-1	TRBJ1-2	.	.	CSARHLHPSGPPSGYTF	TGCAGTGCTAGACACCTCCATCCCTCGGGACCTCCAAGTGGCTACACCTTC
TRBV6-2/TRBV6-3	TRBJ1-5	.	.	CASSYGRGPGQPQHF	TGTGCCAGCAGTTACGGCCGGGGGCCCGGTCAGCCCCAGCATTTT
TRBV4-1	TRBJ2-2	few	.	CASSQGLPAGPTGTGELFF	TGCGCCAGCAGCCAAGGACTCCCCGCGGGGCCAACCGGGACCGGGGAGCTGTTTTTT
TRBV27	TRBJ2-7	.	.	CASSFQGAGIEQYF	TGTGCCAGCAGTTTTCAAGGGGCGGGGATCGAGCAGTACTTC
TRBV12-3/TRBV12-4	TRBJ2-7	many	.	CASSPTGYEQYF	TGTGCCAGCAGTCCGACTGGGTACGAGCAGTACTTC
TRBV27	TRBJ1-2	.	.	CASRHLTGYYGYTF	TGTGCCAGCAGGCACCTTACAGGTTACTATGGCTACACCTTC
TRBV12-3/TRBV12-4	TRBJ2-6	many	TRBD1	CASMDRVWGANVLTF	TGTGCCAGTATGGACAGGGTGTGGGGGGCCAACGTCCTGACTTTC
TRBV7-8	TRBJ2-3	many	TRBD2	CASSSLSGGATQYF	TGTGCCAGCAGCAGCCTTAGCGGGGGGGCTACGCAGTATTTT
TRBV5-1	TRBJ2-5	.	TRBD1	CASSVGTEETQYF	TGCGCCAGCAGCGTTGGGACAGAAGAGACCCAGTACTTC
TRBV28	TRBJ1-1	few	.	CASPTWTTTEAFF	TGTGCCAGCCCCACATGGACAACCACTGAAGCTTTCTTT
TRBV7-9	TRBJ1-1	.	.	CASSIRETEAFF	TGTGCCAGCAGCATAAGGGAGACTGAAGCTTTCTTT
TRBV7-9	TRBJ2-1	many	.	CASSSGLADWFF	TGTGCCAGCAGCTCCGGCCTAGCAGATTGGTTCTTC
TRBV4-1	TRBJ2-5	.	TRBD2	CASSQATLAGAAQQETQYF	TGCGCCAGCAGCCAAGCGACCCTAGCGGGGGCCGCCCAACAAGAGACCCAGTACTTC
TRBV7-9	TRBJ2-5	many	.	CASSLGPYQETQYF	TGTGCCAGCAGCTTAGGACCGTACCAAGAGACCCAGTACTTC
TRBV29-1	TRBJ1-3	few	.	CSVYPENGNTIYF	TGCAGCGTTTACCCCGAGAATGGAAACACCATATATTTT
TRBV6-5	TRBJ2-1	.	.	CATAAFDEQFF	TGTGCCACCGCAGCCTTTGATGAGCAGTTCTTC
TRBV27	TRBJ2-3	.	.	CASSLSSFRSTDTQYF	TGTGCCAGCAGTTTATCGAGTTTCAGGAGCACAGATACGCAGTATTTT
TRBV7-2	TRBJ2-5	many	.	CASSEAGYQETQYF	TGTGCCAGCAGCGAAGCAGGCTACCAAGAGACCCAGTACTTC
TRBV23-1	TRBJ2-7	few	TRBD1	CASSQSGTGAYEQYF	TGCGCCAGCAGTCAATCGGGAACAGGGGCCTACGAGCAGTACTTC
TRBV7-3	TRBJ2-2	.	TRBD1	CASSSWGQGNTGELFF	TGTGCCAGCAGCTCATGGGGACAGGGTAACACCGGGGAGCTGTTTTTT
TRBV7-2	TRBJ2-2	.	TRBD2	CASSVPLGGGPREELFF	TGTGCCAGCAGCGTCCCTCTTGGCGGGGGGCCTCGTGAGGAGCTGTTTTTT
TRBV12-3/TRBV12-4	TRBJ2-7	.	.	CASSPAPKLYEQYF	TGTGCCAGCAGTCCGGCTCCCAAACTCTACGAGCAGTACTTC
TRBV7-9	TRBJ2-7	.	.	CASSHPDSYEQYF	TGTGCCAGCAGCCACCCAGATTCCTACGAGCAGTACTTC
TRBV4-1	TRBJ1-2	.	.	CASSQEGPGAWGYTF	TGCGCCAGCAGCCAAGAAGGTCCGGGGGCGTGGGGCTACACCTTC
TRBV6-8	TRBJ2-6	few	.	CASGDQSSGANVLTF	TGTGCCAGCGGAGATCAAAGCTCTGGGGCCAACGTCCTGACTTTC
TRBV4-3	TRBJ2-1	few	TRBD2	CASSRGLAGGRGLEQFF	TGCGCCAGCAGCCGGGGACTAGCGGGGGGGCGCGGGCTTGAGCAGTTCTTC
TRBV7-9	TRBJ2-1	.	.	CASSLEGARNEQFF	TGTGCCAGCAGCTTGGAGGGGGCCAGAAATGAGCAGTTCTTC
TRBV6-1	TRBJ1-1	.	.	CASSEPGRGPPEAFF	TGTGCCAGCAGTGAACCAGGTAGGGGTCCCCCTGAAGCTTTCTTT
TRBV6-6	TRBJ2-3	.	.	CASSYLDRSGQYF	TGTGCCAGCAGTTATCTTGACAGGTCCGGGCAGTATTTT
TRBV11-2	TRBJ2-4	.	.	CASSLVGEGNIQYF	TGTGCCAGCAGCTTAGTAGGGGAAGGGAACATTCAGTACTTC
TRBV7-9	TRBJ2-3	.	TRBD2	CASSLPTSGDRTDTQYF	TGTGCCAGCAGCTTACCTACTAGCGGGGATCGGACAGATACGCAGTATTTT
TRBV7-2	TRBJ2-7	.	.	CASNLYEGGRMEEQYF	TGTGCCAGCAACCTTTACGAGGGGGGGCGGATGGAAGAGCAGTACTTC
TRBV7-2	TRBJ2-3	many	.	CASSSGPVRSSDTQYF	TGTGCCAGCAGCTCGGGACCAGTCAGGAGCTCGGATACGCAGTATTTT
TRBV7-4	TRBJ2-3	once	.	CANSLYLGLGTDTQYF	TGTGCCAACAGCTTATATCTGGGGTTGGGAACAGATACGCAGTATTTT
TRBV15	TRBJ2-4	.	.	CATQGSLAKNIQYF	TGTGCCACCCAGGGCAGCCTAGCCAAAAACATTCAGTACTTC
TRBV7-9	TRBJ1-2	few	.	CASSFLRTELRYGYTF	TGTGCCAGCAGCTTCTTACGGACAGAGCTCCGCTATGGCTACACCTTC
TRBV12-3/TRBV12-4	TRBJ2-2	once	.	CASSSKERTTNTGELFF	TGTGCCAGCAGTAGTAAAGAGAGGACAACGAACACCGGGGAGCTGTTTTTT
TRBV29-1	TRBJ2-1	.	.	CSVKPGDYNEQFF	TGCAGCGTTAAGCCAGGGGACTACAATGAGCAGTTCTTC
TRBV6-5	TRBJ1-5	few	.	CASSYGQLNQPQHF	TGTGCCAGCAGTTACGGACAGCTTAATCAGCCCCAGCATTTT
TRBV6-1	TRBJ1-2	many	.	CASEVQRVGYTF	TGTGCCAGCGAGGTTCAAAGGGTGGGATACACCTTC
TRBV6-2/TRBV6-3	TRBJ2-1	.	TRBD1	CASSLDRGRNNEQFF	TGTGCCAGCAGTCTGGACAGGGGGCGCAACAATGAGCAGTTCTTC
TRBV18	TRBJ2-1	.	.	CASSLSTAPFNNEQFF	TGTGCCAGCTCACTATCGACAGCACCCTTTAACAATGAGCAGTTCTTC
TRBV20-1	TRBJ1-1	.	TRBD1	CSARDHRGYGTEAFF	TGCAGTGCTAGAGATCACAGGGGTTACGGCACTGAAGCTTTCTTT
TRBV19	TRBJ2-1	.	.	CASSIRQGREQFF	TGTGCCAGTAGTATAAGGCAGGGGCGTGAGCAGTTCTTC
TRBV7-9	TRBJ1-3	.	.	CASSLTQTVFPGNTIYF	TGTGCCAGCAGCTTAACCCAGACAGTCTTCCCTGGAAACACCATATATTTT
TRBV4-3	TRBJ2-5	.	TRBD2	CASSQDIGVAGDMETQYF	TGCGCCAGCAGCCAAGATATCGGGGTAGCGGGGGATATGGAGACCCAGTACTTC
TRBV19	TRBJ1-1	few	.	CASSYPIGNTEAFF	TGTGCCAGTAGTTACCCCATCGGAAACACTGAAGCTTTCTTT
TRBV6-6	TRBJ2-1	few	TRBD2	CASSLGGGASEQFF	TGTGCCAGCAGTTTAGGCGGGGGGGCGAGTGAGCAGTTCTTC
TRBV19	TRBJ1-2	.	.	CASRPTGALFVRRLGYTF	TGTGCCAGTAGGCCTACGGGGGCCCTCTTCGTTCGTCGTTTGGGCTACACCTTC
TRBV6-2/TRBV6-3	TRBJ1-1	.	TRBD1	CASIDDRGLNTEAFF	TGTGCCAGCATCGACGACAGGGGACTAAACACTGAAGCTTTCTTT
TRBV28	TRBJ1-1	.	.	CAISPDSGTEAFF	TGTGCCATATCTCCAGACAGTGGGACTGAAGCTTTCTTT
TRBV12-3/TRBV12-4	TRBJ2-2	.	TRBD2	CASSPSGLANTGELFF	TGTGCCAGCAGCCCGAGCGGACTAGCGAACACCGGGGAGCTGTTTTTT
TRBV9	TRBJ2-1	.	.	CASSGGVWDEQFF	TGTGCCAGCAGCGGTGGGGTATGGGATGAGCAGTTCTTC
TRBV7-3	TRBJ2-5	few	TRBD2	CASSPWGSGDLQETQYF	TGTGCCAGCAGCCCTTGGGGAAGCGGGGATTTACAAGAGACCCAGTACTTC